The sequence of this T cell receptor beta chain was determined in a study of blood T cell repertoires in COVID-19. Overall study context: COVID-19 samples collected from the United States, Italy and Spain covered acute and convalescent phases.

How the authors handled the data: Quantification of nucleated cells was approximated via reference gene primer amplification. Only in-frame clones appear in the TCRdb table, and some are missing; sequencing was by immunoSEQ multiplex PCR. That table furnishes V, J and clone size, whereas the DNA furnished D and trimming. The profile shows 150,000 to 200,000 clones, 86% of them singletons. The germline gives CDR1 SGHNT, CDR2 YYREEE (reference sequence). V was clipped by 0 bases and J by 5 bases; unmatched bases: 5. This CDR3 contains 15 residues. Sequenced input: peripheral blood. The receptor comes from an older woman with acute or convalescent COVID-19. J is TRBJ1-2 and V is TRBV5-4, with 9 bases that match TRBD1. CDR3 loop: CASSLVGTGLYGYTF. In nucleotides, the CDR3 is TGTGCCAGCAGCTTGGTAGGGACAGGGCTATATGGCTACACCTTC.